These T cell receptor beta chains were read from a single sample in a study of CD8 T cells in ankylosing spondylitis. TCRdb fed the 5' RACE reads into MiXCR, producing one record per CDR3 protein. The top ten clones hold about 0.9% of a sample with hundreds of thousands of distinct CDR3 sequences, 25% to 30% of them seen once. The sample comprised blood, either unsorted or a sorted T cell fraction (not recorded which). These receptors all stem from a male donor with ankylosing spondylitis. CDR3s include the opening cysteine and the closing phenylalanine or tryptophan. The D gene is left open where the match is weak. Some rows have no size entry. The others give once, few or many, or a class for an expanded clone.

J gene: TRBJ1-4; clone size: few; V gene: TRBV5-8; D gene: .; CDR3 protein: CASTHRQGGEKLFF; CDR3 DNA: TGTGCCAGCACCCATCGGCAGGGCGGTGAAAAACTGTTTTTT
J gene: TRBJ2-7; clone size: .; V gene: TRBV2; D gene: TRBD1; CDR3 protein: CASSAGPGGSYEQYF; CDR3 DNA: TGTGCCAGCAGTGCTGGTCCAGGGGGCTCCTACGAGCAGTACTTC
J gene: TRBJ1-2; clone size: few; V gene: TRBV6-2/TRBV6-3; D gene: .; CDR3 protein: CASTNSPGVGGYTF; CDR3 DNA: TGTGCCAGCACCAACTCGCCCGGGGTAGGTGGCTACACCTTC
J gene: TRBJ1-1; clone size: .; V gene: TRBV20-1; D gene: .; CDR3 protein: CSAMSTEAFF; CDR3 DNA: TGCAGTGCTATGAGTACTGAAGCTTTCTTT
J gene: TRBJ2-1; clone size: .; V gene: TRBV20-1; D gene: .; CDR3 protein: CSARDLRASQVYNEQFF; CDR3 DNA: TGCAGTGCTAGAGACTTAAGGGCTAGCCAGGTTTACAATGAGCAGTTCTTC
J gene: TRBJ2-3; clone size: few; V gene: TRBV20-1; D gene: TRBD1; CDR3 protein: CSARQDRTADTQYF; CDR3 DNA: TGCAGTGCTAGACAGGACAGGACAGCAGATACGCAGTATTTT
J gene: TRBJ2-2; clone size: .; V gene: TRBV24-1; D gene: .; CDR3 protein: CATRERNTGELFF; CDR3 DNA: TGTGCCACCAGGGAAAGGAACACCGGGGAGCTGTTTTTT
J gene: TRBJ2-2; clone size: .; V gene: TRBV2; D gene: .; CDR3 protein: CASSELQGRTGELFF; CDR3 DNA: TGTGCCAGCAGTGAACTGCAGGGGAGGACCGGGGAGCTGTTTTTT
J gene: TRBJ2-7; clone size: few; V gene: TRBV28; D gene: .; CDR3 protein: CASSRGNSQSYEQYF; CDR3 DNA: TGTGCCAGCAGTCGGGGGAACAGCCAGTCCTACGAGCAGTACTTC
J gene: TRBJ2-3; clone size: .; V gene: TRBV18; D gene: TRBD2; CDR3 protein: CASSPPGTSRGTDTQYF; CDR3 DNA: TGTGCCAGCTCACCACCCGGGACTAGCAGAGGCACAGATACGCAGTATTTT
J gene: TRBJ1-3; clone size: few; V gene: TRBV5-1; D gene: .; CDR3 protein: CASSITDAGSGNTIYF; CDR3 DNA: TGCGCCAGCAGCATTACCGACGCCGGCTCTGGAAACACCATATATTTT
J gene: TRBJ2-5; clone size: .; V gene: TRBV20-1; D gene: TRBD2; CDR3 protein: CSAVASGRAPETQYF; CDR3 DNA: TGCAGTGCCGTTGCTAGCGGGAGGGCCCCAGAGACCCAGTACTTC
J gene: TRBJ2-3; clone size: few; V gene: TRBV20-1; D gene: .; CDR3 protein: CSARVVQGSADTQYF; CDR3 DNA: TGCAGTGCTAGAGTGGTCCAGGGTTCTGCAGATACGCAGTATTTT
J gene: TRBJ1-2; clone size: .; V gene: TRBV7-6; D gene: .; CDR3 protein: CASSLAGGSGYTF; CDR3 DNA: TGTGCCAGCAGCTTAGCTGGGGGCTCTGGCTACACCTTC
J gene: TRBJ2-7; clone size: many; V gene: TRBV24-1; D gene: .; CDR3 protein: CATSDIGGDEQYF; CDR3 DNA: TGTGCCACCAGTGATATAGGAGGAGACGAGCAGTACTTC
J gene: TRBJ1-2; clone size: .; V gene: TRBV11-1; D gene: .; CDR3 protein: CASSDSVFPGSTSYGYTF; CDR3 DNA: TGTGCCAGCAGCGACTCGGTATTTCCGGGATCTACTTCCTATGGCTACACCTTC
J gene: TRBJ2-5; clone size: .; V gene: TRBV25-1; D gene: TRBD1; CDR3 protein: CASSATGAGETQYF; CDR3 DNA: TGTGCCAGCAGTGCGACAGGGGCCGGCGAGACCCAGTACTTC
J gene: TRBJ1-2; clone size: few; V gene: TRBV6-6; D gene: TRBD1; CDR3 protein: CASTRDRDGYTF; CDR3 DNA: TGTGCCAGCACCAGGGACAGGGACGGCTACACCTTC
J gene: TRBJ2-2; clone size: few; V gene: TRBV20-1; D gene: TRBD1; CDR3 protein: CSATGTANTGELFF; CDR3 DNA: TGCAGTGCTACCGGGACAGCGAACACCGGGGAGCTGTTTTTT
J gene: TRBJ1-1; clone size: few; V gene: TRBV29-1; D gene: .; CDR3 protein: CCGGQGDTEAFF; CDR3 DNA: TGCTGCGGGGGGCAGGGAGACACTGAAGCTTTCTTT
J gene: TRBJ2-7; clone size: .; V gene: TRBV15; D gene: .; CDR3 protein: CATSREAGSSYEQYF; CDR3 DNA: TGTGCCACCAGCAGAGAGGCAGGGAGCTCCTACGAGCAGTACTTC
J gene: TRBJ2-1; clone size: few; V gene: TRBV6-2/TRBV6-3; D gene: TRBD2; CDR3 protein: CASKTSGDEQFF; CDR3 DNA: TGTGCCAGCAAAACTAGCGGGGATGAGCAGTTCTTC
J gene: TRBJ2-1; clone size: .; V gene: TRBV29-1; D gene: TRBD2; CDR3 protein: CSVGGRDEQFF; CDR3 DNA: TGCAGCGTTGGAGGGAGGGATGAGCAGTTCTTC
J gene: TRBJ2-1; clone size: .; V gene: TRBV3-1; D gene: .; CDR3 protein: CASSQELGAYNEQFF; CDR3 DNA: TGTGCCAGCAGCCAAGAGTTAGGGGCCTACAATGAGCAGTTCTTC
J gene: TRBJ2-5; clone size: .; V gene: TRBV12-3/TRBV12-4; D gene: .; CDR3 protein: CATRDTNQETQYF; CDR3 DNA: TGTGCCACCCGGGACACCAACCAAGAGACCCAGTACTTC
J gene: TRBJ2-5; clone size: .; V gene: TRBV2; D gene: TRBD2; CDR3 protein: CASKSGSWETQYF; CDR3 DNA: TGTGCCAGTAAGAGCGGGAGCTGGGAGACCCAGTACTTC
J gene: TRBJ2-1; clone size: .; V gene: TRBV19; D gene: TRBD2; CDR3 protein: CASSMVGGENNEQFF; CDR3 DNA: TGTGCCAGTAGTATGGTCGGGGGGGAAAACAATGAGCAGTTCTTC
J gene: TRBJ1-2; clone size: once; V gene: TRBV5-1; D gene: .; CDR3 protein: CASSPTPDPYGYTF; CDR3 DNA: TGCGCCAGCAGCCCCACCCCCGACCCCTATGGCTACACCTTC
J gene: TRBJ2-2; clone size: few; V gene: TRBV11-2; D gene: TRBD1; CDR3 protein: CASSLGLTGESGELFF; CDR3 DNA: TGTGCCAGCAGCTTAGGTCTCACAGGGGAATCCGGGGAGCTGTTTTTT
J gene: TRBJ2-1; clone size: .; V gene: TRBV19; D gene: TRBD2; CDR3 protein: CASKTSDGNEQFF; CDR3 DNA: TGTGCCAGTAAGACTAGCGACGGAAATGAGCAGTTCTTC
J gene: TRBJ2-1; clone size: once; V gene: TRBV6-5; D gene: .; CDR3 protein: CASSYEVVSRICNEQFF; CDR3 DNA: TGTGCCAGCAGTTACGAGGTCGTATCTAGAATTTGCAATGAGCAGTTCTTC
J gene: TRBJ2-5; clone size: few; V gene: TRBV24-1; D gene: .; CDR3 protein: CATEDNIQETQYF; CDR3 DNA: TGTGCCACGGAGGACAATATCCAAGAGACCCAGTACTTC
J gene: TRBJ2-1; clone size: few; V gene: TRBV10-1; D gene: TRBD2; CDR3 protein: CASSEVSGGPYNEQFF; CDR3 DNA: TGCGCCAGCAGTGAGGTTAGCGGGGGGCCTTACAATGAGCAGTTCTTC
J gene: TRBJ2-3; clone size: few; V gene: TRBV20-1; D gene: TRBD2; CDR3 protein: CSAPTAGTSTDTQYF; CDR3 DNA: TGCAGTGCTCCAACAGCGGGGACTAGCACAGATACGCAGTATTTT
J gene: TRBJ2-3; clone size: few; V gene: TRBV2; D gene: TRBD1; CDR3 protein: CASSATGVADTQYF; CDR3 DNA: TGTGCCAGCAGCGCGACAGGGGTCGCAGATACGCAGTATTTT
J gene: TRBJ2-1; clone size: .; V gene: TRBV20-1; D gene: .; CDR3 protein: CSANRVYNEQFF; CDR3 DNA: TGCAGTGCCAACAGAGTATACAATGAGCAGTTCTTC
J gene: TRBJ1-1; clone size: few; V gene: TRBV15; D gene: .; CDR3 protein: CATSRSGLMGTEAFF; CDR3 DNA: TGTGCCACCAGCAGGTCTGGGCTGATGGGCACTGAAGCTTTCTTT
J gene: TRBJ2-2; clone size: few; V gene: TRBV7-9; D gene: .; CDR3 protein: CASGYTGELFF; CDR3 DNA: TGTGCCAGTGGGTACACCGGGGAGCTGTTTTTT
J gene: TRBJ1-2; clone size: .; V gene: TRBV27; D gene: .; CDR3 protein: CASSLVQGWGYGYTF; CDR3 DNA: TGTGCCAGCAGTTTGGTCCAGGGCTGGGGCTATGGCTACACCTTC
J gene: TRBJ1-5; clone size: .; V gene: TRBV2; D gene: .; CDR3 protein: CASSETASNQPQHF; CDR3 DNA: TGTGCCAGCAGTGAGACAGCTAGCAATCAGCCCCAGCATTTT
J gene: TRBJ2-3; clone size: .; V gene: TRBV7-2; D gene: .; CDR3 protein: CASSLRTITDTQYF; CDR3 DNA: TGTGCCAGCAGCCTCAGGACGATCACAGATACGCAGTATTTT
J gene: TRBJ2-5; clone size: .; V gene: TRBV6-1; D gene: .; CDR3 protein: CASSSGIRETQYF; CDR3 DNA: TGTGCCAGCTCATCAGGGATTAGGGAGACCCAGTACTTC
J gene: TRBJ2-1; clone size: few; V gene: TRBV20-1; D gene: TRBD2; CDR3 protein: CSALAGGPRNEQFF; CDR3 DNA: TGCAGTGCACTAGCGGGAGGGCCGAGGAATGAGCAGTTCTTC
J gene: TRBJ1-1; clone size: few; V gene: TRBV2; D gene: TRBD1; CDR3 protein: CASSRDRVDLSEAFF; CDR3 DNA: TGTGCCAGTTCCCGGGACAGGGTAGATTTATCTGAAGCTTTCTTT
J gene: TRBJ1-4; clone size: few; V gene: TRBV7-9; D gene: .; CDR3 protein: CASSWTQGLLGEKLFF; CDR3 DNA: TGTGCCAGCAGCTGGACGCAGGGACTCTTGGGTGAAAAACTGTTTTTT
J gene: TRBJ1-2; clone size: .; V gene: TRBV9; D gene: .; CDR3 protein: CASREGLLDGYTF; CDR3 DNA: TGTGCCAGCAGGGAGGGGCTCTTGGATGGCTACACCTTC
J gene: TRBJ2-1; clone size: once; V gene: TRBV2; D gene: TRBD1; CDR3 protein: CASGRQGFNEQFF; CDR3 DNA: TGTGCCAGCGGCAGACAGGGTTTCAATGAGCAGTTCTTC
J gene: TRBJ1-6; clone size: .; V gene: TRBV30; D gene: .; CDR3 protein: CAWSPGAYNSPLHF; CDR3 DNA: TGTGCCTGGAGTCCAGGGGCGTATAATTCACCCCTCCACTTT
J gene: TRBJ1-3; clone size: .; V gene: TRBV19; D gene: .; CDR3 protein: CASSTLGQRIGNTIYF; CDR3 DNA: TGTGCCAGTAGTACCCTTGGACAGCGGATTGGAAACACCATATATTTT
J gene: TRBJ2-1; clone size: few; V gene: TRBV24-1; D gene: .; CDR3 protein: CATRAPGGSYNEQFF; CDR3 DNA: TGTGCCACCAGGGCCCCTGGGGGCTCCTACAATGAGCAGTTCTTC
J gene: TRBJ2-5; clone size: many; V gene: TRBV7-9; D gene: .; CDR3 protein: CASSLVRDQETQYF; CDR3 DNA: TGTGCCAGCAGCTTAGTCAGAGATCAAGAGACCCAGTACTTC
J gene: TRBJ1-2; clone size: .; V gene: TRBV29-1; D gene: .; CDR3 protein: CSSLEPTSGQSRYQTGYGYTF; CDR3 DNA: TGCAGCTCCCTCGAACCCACATCGGGACAATCCAGATATCAAACGGGCTATGGCTACACCTTC
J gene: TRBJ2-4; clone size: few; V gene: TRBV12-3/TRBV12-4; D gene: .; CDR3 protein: CASSFEGIAMNLNIQYF; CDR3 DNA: TGTGCCAGCAGTTTTGAGGGAATTGCTATGAACCTAAACATTCAGTACTTC
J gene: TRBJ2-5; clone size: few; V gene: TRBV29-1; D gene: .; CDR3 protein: CSGGLGGETQYF; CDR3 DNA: TGCAGCGGCGGTCTTGGGGGTGAGACCCAGTACTTC
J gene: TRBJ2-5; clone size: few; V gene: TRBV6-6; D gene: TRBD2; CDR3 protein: CASRTGGKETQYF; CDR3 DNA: TGTGCCAGCAGAACGGGAGGGAAAGAGACCCAGTACTTC
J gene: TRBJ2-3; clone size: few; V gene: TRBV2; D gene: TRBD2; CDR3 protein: CASSETSGGGLTDTQYF; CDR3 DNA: TGTGCCAGCAGTGAGACTAGCGGGGGGGGCCTCACAGATACGCAGTATTTT
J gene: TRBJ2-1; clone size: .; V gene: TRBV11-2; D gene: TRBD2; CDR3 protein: CASSSGLAGAREQFF; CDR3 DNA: TGTGCCAGCAGCTCAGGACTAGCGGGAGCCCGGGAGCAGTTCTTC
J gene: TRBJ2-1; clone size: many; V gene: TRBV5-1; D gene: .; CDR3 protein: CASSFGQDLEQFF; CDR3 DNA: TGCGCCAGCAGCTTCGGTCAGGATTTGGAGCAGTTCTTC
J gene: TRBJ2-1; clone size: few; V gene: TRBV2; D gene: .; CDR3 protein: CASSSTTYYYNEQFF; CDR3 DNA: TGTGCCAGCAGTTCTACTACCTATTACTACAATGAGCAGTTCTTC